The 17 T cell receptor beta chains reported below all come from one sample, sequenced in a study of cytomegalovirus exposure and HLA in healthy donors. Profiling relied on immunoSEQ multiplex PCR, and the TCRdb table lists in-frame clones only, not all of them. The sample has over 250,000 clones, about 86% seen once. Sequencing used PBMCs. The receptors were gathered from a woman aged 18-35 years in good health and CMV-seronegative.

The rearrangement joins TRBV5-1 to TRBJ2-7; 8 bases line up with TRBD1. Germline loops: CDR1 SGHRS, CDR2 YFSETQ. The CDR3 is made up of 16 amino acids. The V and J ends lost 3 bases and 7 bases, in that order; junction bases with no gene match: 15. CDR3 DNA: TGCGCCAGCAGCTGGAACCGGACAGGGCCCACAGTGGAGCAGTACTTC. Amino acid sequence: CASSWNRTGPTVEQYF.

The chain recombines TRBV12-1 with TRBJ1-5; no check of the table's D call, TRBD1, against the DNA was made. TRBV12-1 is noted as a pseudogene. The CDR3 covers 15 residues. CDR3: CASSHLRYSNQPQHF. As DNA, the CDR3 is TGTGCCAGCAGCCATCTCAGATATAGCAATCAGCCCCAGCATTTT.

The chain couples TRBV9 to TRBJ2-1; maybe TRBD2 (5 bases). CDR1 and CDR2 (germline): SGDLS, YYNGEE. V gave up 0 bases and J gave up 10 bases, with 17 bases separating them. The CDR3 is 15 residues long. CDR3 region: CASSVAHLPRGEQFF. Here the CDR3 DNA reads TGTGCCAGCAGCGTAGCCCATTTACCAAGAGGGGAGCAGTTCTTC.

Only a few counts were recorded for this clone. The chain joins TRBV11-3 to TRBJ2-1, with 8 bases matching TRBD1. Germline V gene sequence: CDR1 SGHNT, CDR2 YENEEA. V was clipped by 7 bases and J by 7 bases; unmatched bases: 6. The CDR3 covers 13 residues. The CDR3 protein is CASTDRVWNEQFF. In DNA form, the CDR3 reads TGTGCCAGCACGGACAGGGTATGGAATGAGCAGTTCTTC.

The rearrangement joins TRBV4-3 to TRBJ1-4, with TRBD1 matching 11 bases. This CDR3 region has 13 residues. With V trimmed by 8 bases and J by 8 bases, 4 bases remained unmatched. The germline V gene encodes CDR1 LGHNA and CDR2 YSLEER. The CDR3 loop reads CASAGDRGEKLFF. CDR3 in DNA: TGCGCCAGCGCGGGGGACAGGGGGGAAAAACTGTTTTTT.

V and J are TRBV29-1 and TRBJ2-2; weak D call: TRBD1 (6 bases). The CDR3 covers 13 residues. Per germline, CDR1 SQVTM and CDR2 ANQGSEA. The V gene lost 3 bases and the J gene lost 5 bases, with 10 bases spanning the gap. The chain's CDR3 is CSVDGQRTGELFF. The CDR3 DNA reads TGCAGCGTTGACGGACAGAGGACCGGGGAGCTGTTTTTT.

A single count supports this clone. This sequence joins TRBV6-5 and TRBJ1-5; 9 bases are shared with TRBD1. V lost 5 bases to trimming and J lost 7 bases; unmatched junction nucleotides: 6. Germline V CDR1 and CDR2: MNHEY, SVGAGI. The CDR3 is 14 amino acids. The CDR3 reads CASSETGGWQPQHF. The CDR3 DNA follows: TGTGCCAGCAGTGAAACAGGGGGCTGGCAGCCCCAGCATTTT.

This clone was seen repeatedly, ten times or more. The chain employs TRBV7-6 and TRBJ2-7; TRBD2 matches 10 bases. Germline values: CDR1 SGHVS, CDR2 FNYEAQ. The CDR3 runs to 19 residues. V lost 0 bases to trimming and J lost 0 bases; unmatched junction nucleotides: 11. CDR3 nucleotides: TGTGCCAGCAGCTTAGCGGAGCTCTCTAGCGGGAGCAACTCCTACGAGCAGTACTTC. It is translated as CASSLAELSSGSNSYEQYF.

This chain uses TRBV25-1 with TRBJ2-1; the D gene is possibly TRBD2 (5 bases). Trimming pared 3 bases from V and 3 bases from J, leaving 6 bases between. This CDR3 has 13 amino acids. CDR1 is MGHDK and CDR2 is SYGVNS in the germline V gene. CDR3 nucleotides: TGTGCCAGCAGTGACGAGGGCTACAATGAGCAGTTCTTC. Translation gives CASSDEGYNEQFF.

This clone turned up a few times. V is TRBV10-1 and J is TRBJ2-7, with D perhaps matching TRBD1 (6 bases). The CDR3 is 12 amino acids. CDR1 WNHNN and CDR2 SYGVQD come from the germline V gene (reference sequence). The germline V and J ends were trimmed by 3 bases and 6 bases, with 9 bases remaining between them. Written as DNA, the CDR3 is TGCGCCAGCAGTGACACAGGGTTCGAGCAGTACTTC. Translating gives CASSDTGFEQYF.

The chain carries TRBV30 and TRBJ2-5, with 10 positions matching TRBD2. The CDR3 runs 15 residues. Germline loops: CDR1 GTSNPN, CDR2 SVGIG (reference sequence). V shed 2 bases and J 5 bases; nucleotides not matched to a gene: 8. CDR3 loop: CAWSTPGLASETQYF. The DNA for the CDR3 is TGTGCCTGGAGTACGCCGGGACTAGCGAGTGAGACCCAGTACTTC.

The rearrangement links TRBV28 to TRBJ2-7; TRBD1 matches at 9 bases. CDR3 length: 15 amino acids. The ends lost 6 bases at V and 2 bases at J; junction bases unmatched: 8. Germline assignment: CDR1 MDHEN and CDR2 SYDVKM. In DNA form, the CDR3 reads TGTGCCAGCAGAACTACCCGGGACAGGGCCTACGAGCAGTACTTC. Encoded protein: CASRTTRDRAYEQYF.

The chain uses TRBV4-3 and TRBJ2-3; the match to TRBD2 covers 8 bases. Germline V lookup: CDR1 LGHNA, CDR2 YSLEER. Unmatched junction bases numbered 11, after V lost 0 bases and J lost 6 bases. This CDR3 spans 17 amino acids. The CDR3 DNA is TGCGCCAGCAGCCAAGATGGGGCCAGCGGGGGTCCGGATACGCAGTATTTT. This gives the protein CASSQDGASGGPDTQYF.

This clone was detected only once. The chain has TRBV5-1 and TRBJ2-7, with 11 bases that match TRBD2. Trimming cost V 6 bases and J 6 bases; bases outside gene matches: 8. The CDR3 sequence is 14 residues long. Germline lookup yields CDR1 SGHRS and CDR2 YFSETQ. The CDR3 spells CASTTSGDSGEQYF. CDR3 bases: TGCGCCAGCACGACTAGCGGGGATTCTGGCGAGCAGTACTTC. The whole variable domain, remainder taken from reference TRBV5-1 and TRBJ2-7, is KAGVTQTPRYLIKTRGQQVTLSCSPISGHRSVSWYQQTPGQGLQFLFEYFSETQRNKGNFPGRFSGRQFSNSRSEMNVSTLELGDSALYLCASTTSGDSGEQYFGPGTRLTVT.

The chain carries TRBV18 and TRBJ2-1, with D possibly being TRBD2 (5 bases). This CDR3 comprises 14 residues. Germline-derived CDR1 and CDR2 are KGHSH and LQKENI. Trimming shortened V by 0 bases and J by 10 bases, and 13 bases separated the two germline ends. CDR3 sequence (DNA): TGTGCCAGCTCACCACCGACCAGGACTGAGGAGCAGTTCTTC. Translation gives CASSPPTRTEEQFF.

The gene calls are TRBV2 and TRBJ1-1; D perhaps matches TRBD1 (5 bases). The germline gives CDR1 SNHLY, CDR2 FYNNEI. V was cut by 0 bases and J by 5 bases, with 13 bases left in between. The length of the CDR3 is 15 residues. DNA of the CDR3: TGTGCCAGCAGTGAAGCGCTTCTGGGGGGAACTGAAGCTTTCTTT. It is translated as CASSEALLGGTEAFF.

This clone has a handful of counts. The chain combines TRBV4-1 with TRBJ2-7; TRBD1 matches at 8 bases. From germline, CDR1 is MGHRA and CDR2 YSYEKL. The CDR3 is 18 residues long. The V and J ends lost 2 bases and 0 bases, in that order; junction bases with no gene match: 12. CDR3 sequence: CASSQLTSRDRFSYEQYF. The CDR3 DNA follows: TGCGCCAGCAGCCAACTAACCTCTCGGGACAGGTTCTCCTACGAGCAGTACTTC.